These 24 T cell receptor beta chains were all obtained from the same sample, sequenced in a study of T cells after yellow fever vaccination. TCRdb used MiXCR to reprocess the 5' RACE reads, holding one entry per CDR3 protein. Among about 240,000 distinct CDR3 sequences, approximately 3.6% were seen once, and the ten largest hold under 20%. Specimen: PBMCs, collected 15 days after the yellow fever booster vaccination. Receptors originate from a man aged 18 to 29 who received the YFV17D yellow fever vaccine.

This clonotype was detected many times. J is TRBJ2-1 and V is TRBV6-4; TRBD2 might be the D (7 bases). Trimming took off 3 bases at V and 7 bases at J, with 16 bases between the two ends. This CDR3 comprises 15 residues. Germline assignment: CDR1 MRHNA and CDR2 SNTAGT. CDR3 sequence: CASSDLGGAGNEQFF. Written as DNA, the CDR3 is TGTGCCAGCAGTGATCTGGGGGGGGCCGGTAATGAGCAGTTCTTC.

A word on this clonotype: A clone one base away is much larger, so this may be a read error. This chain joins TRBV4-3 and TRBJ1-2; D is unresolved. Germline lookup yields CDR1 LGHNA and CDR2 YSLEER. The CDR3 length is 12 residues. CDR3 loop: CASSQVPGGFTF. The CDR3 DNA is TGCGCCAGCAGCCAAGTCCCCGGAGGCTTCACCTTC.

This clonotype was picked up many times. The J gene is TRBJ1-5, the V gene TRBV27, with 10 bases lining up with TRBD1. CDR1 and CDR2 from the germline V gene are MNHEY and SMNVEV (reference sequence). The CDR3 loop spans 15 amino acids. V was clipped by 4 bases and J by 5 bases; unmatched bases: 5. The CDR3 DNA sequence: TGTGCCAGCAGTTCAACCGGGACAGGGGATCAGCCCCAGCATTTT. Translation gives CASSSTGTGDQPQHF.

This clonotype was seen many times. The chain has TRBV7-9 and TRBJ1-1, with 11 bases identical to TRBD1. The CDR3 spans 14 residues. Germline-derived CDR1 and CDR2 are SEHNR and FQNEAQ (reference sequence). The trim removed 5 bases at V and 6 bases at J, leaving 5 bases unmatched. This chain's CDR3 is CASSMDRGLSEAFF. The DNA of the CDR3 is TGTGCCAGCAGCATGGACAGGGGGCTCTCTGAAGCTTTCTTT.

The sample holds many counts of this clonotype. The rearrangement joins TRBV5-1 to TRBJ1-2; D remains unclear. V lost 4 bases and J lost 10, with 14 bases in between. Per the germline V gene, CDR1 is SGHRS and CDR2 is YFSETQ. The CDR3 totals 12 residues. CDR3 sequence reads: CASSPVARDYTF. The CDR3 nucleotides read TGCGCCAGCAGCCCGGTGGCTCGAGACTACACCTTC.

The chain uses TRBV19 and TRBJ1-5, with D maybe TRBD1 (6 bases). Germline V gene data show CDR1 as LNHDA and CDR2 as SQIVND (reference sequence). The V gene lost 5 bases and the J gene lost 1 base, with 18 bases spanning the gap. This CDR3 spans 17 amino acids. The CDR3 reads CASSHQGGSRSNQPQHF. CDR3 bases: TGTGCCAGTAGTCACCAAGGGGGGTCGAGGAGCAATCAGCCCCAGCATTTT.

This clonotype was observed at least ten times. This chain uses TRBV20-1 with TRBJ2-1; possible D gene TRBD1, 5 bases. The CDR3 spans 13 residues. Germline assignment: CDR1 DFQATT and CDR2 SNEGSKA (reference sequence). Trimming removed 5 bases from V and 4 bases from J, with 12 bases in between. CDR3 sequence (DNA): TGCAGTGCTTCCCATGGGGCGTACAATGAGCAGTTCTTC. Its translation is CSASHGAYNEQFF.

The table lists this clonotype with many counts. The genes are TRBV4-3 and TRBJ2-7, with unresolved D. CDR1 and CDR2 from the germline V gene are LGHNA and YSLEER. CDR3 length: 14 residues. V lost 4 bases, J lost 3 bases, and 13 bases lay in between. The CDR3, as DNA: TGCGCCAGCAGCCTGTCGGCGTTCCTCTACGAGCAGTACTTC. It encodes CASSLSAFLYEQYF.

This clonotype has a count of ten or more. This chain joins TRBV20-1 and TRBJ2-5, with D perhaps matching TRBD1 or TRBD2 (6 bases each). With 6 bases removed from V and 3 bases from J, the gap between germline ends came to 20 bases. CDR3 size: 15 residues. Germline values: CDR1 DFQATT, CDR2 SNEGSKA (reference sequence). The CDR3 DNA follows: TGCAGTGCCCCCAAAGGAGGGACAATAGAAGAGACCCAGTACTTC. Encoded protein: CSAPKGGTIEETQYF.

This clonotype was seen a few times. V usage is TRBV15 and J usage is TRBJ2-5; D unresolved. The CDR3 is 12 amino acids. V was trimmed by 0 bases and J by 7 bases, leaving 6 bases between them. Germline CDR1 LNHNV, CDR2 YYDKDF (reference sequence). The CDR3 nucleotides read TGTGCCACCAGCAGAGAGGGCGGGACCCAGTACTTC. This codes for CATSREGGTQYF.

In its sample, this clonotype was seen a few times. This chain links TRBV15 with TRBJ2-1; 9 bases are a match to TRBD1. Germline V gene data show CDR1 as LNHNV and CDR2 as YYDKDF (reference sequence). The J segment lost 6 bases and the V segment lost 5 bases, leaving 14 bases of the junction unmatched. This CDR3 contains 17 residues. CDR3 DNA: TGTGCCACCAGCCGTCCCGGGACAGGGTCGGGGGGCAATGAGCAGTTCTTC. Protein sequence: CATSRPGTGSGGNEQFF. The whole variable domain, remainder taken from reference TRBV15 and TRBJ2-1, is DAMVIQNPRYQVTQFGKPVTLSCSQTLNHNVMYWYQQKSSQAPKLLFHYYDKDFNNEADTPDNFQSRRPNTSFCFLDIRSPGLGDTAMYLCATSRPGTGSGGNEQFFGPGTRLTVL.

This clonotype was counted ten times or more. The CDR3 bases are TGTGCCAGTAGTATAGCCTCCGCAGGGCCCGCTTTCTTT. As protein: CASSIASAGPAFF. This chain uses TRBV19 with TRBJ1-1; maybe TRBD1 (5 bases). The germline V and J ends were trimmed by 1 base and 11 bases, with 14 bases remaining between them. The CDR3 is 13 amino acids. Germline V gene lookup returns CDR1 LNHDA and CDR2 SQIVND (reference sequence). Variable domain in full (rest from reference TRBV19 and TRBJ1-1): DGGITQSPKYLFRKEGQNVTLSCEQNLNHDAMYWYRQDPGQGLRLIYYSQIVNDFQKGDIAEGYSVSREKKESFPLTVTSAQKNPTAFYLCASSIASAGPAFFGQGTRLTVV.

This clonotype was seen ten or more times. The chain has TRBV10-3 and TRBJ2-3; D gene unclear. The CDR3 runs to 12 residues. Germline values: CDR1 ENHRY, CDR2 SYGVKD. Trimming took 3 bases from V and 3 from J, leaving 4 bases between them. The CDR3 loop reads CAISEGTDTQYF. The DNA for the CDR3 is TGTGCCATCAGTGAAGGGACAGATACGCAGTATTTT.

In its sample, this clonotype was seen many times. The chain is built from TRBV5-1 and TRBJ2-3; D gene uncertain. Germline CDR1 reads SGHRS; CDR2 reads YFSETQ. Trimming left V 0 bases short and J 6 bases short, with 11 bases between. The CDR3 totals 14 residues. The chain's CDR3 is CASSLGIVEDTQYF. The CDR3 nucleotides are TGCGCCAGCAGCTTGGGGATAGTGGAGGATACGCAGTATTTT.

This clonotype was seen repeatedly, ten times or more. The CDR3: CASSELEGGQPQHF. The CDR3 DNA follows: TGTGCCAGCAGTGAACTAGAGGGGGGGCAGCCCCAGCATTTT. The chain is built from TRBV2 and TRBJ1-5; weak D call: TRBD1 (6 bases). The V gene lost 2 bases and the J gene lost 7 bases, with 12 bases spanning the gap. This CDR3 contains 14 residues. Germline V gene lookup returns CDR1 SNHLY and CDR2 FYNNEI. The full variable domain, its missing parts supplied by reference TRBV2 and TRBJ1-5, is EPEVTQTPSHQVTQMGQEVILRCVPISNHLYFYWYRQILGQKVEFLVSFYNNEISEKSEIFDDQFSVERPDGSNFTLKIRSTKLEDSAMYFCASSELEGGQPQHFGDGTRLSIL.

This clonotype was seen repeatedly, ten times or more. This chain joins TRBV7-9 and TRBJ2-1; D is perhaps TRBD1 or TRBD2 (6 bases each). Germline V gene lookup returns CDR1 SEHNR and CDR2 FQNEAQ (reference sequence). The V and J ends lost 7 bases and 1 base respectively, with 11 bases between them. CDR3 length: 14 residues. The CDR3 loop is CASKWGASYNEQFF. The CDR3 nucleotides read TGTGCCAGCAAGTGGGGGGCATCCTACAATGAGCAGTTCTTC. The full variable domain, in which reference TRBV7-9 and TRBJ2-1 provide the parts outside the CDR3, is DTGVSQNPRHKITKRGQNVTFRCDPISEHNRLYWYRQTLGQGPEFLTYFQNEAQLEKSRLLSDRFSAERPKGSFSTLEIQRTEQGDSAMYLCASKWGASYNEQFFGPGTRLTVL.

This clonotype was counted ten times or more. The chain couples TRBV24-1 to TRBJ2-5; D unresolved. V gave up 4 bases and J gave up 0 bases, with 8 bases separating them. The germline V gene encodes CDR1 KGHDR and CDR2 SFDVKD. The CDR3 spans 14 residues. The CDR3 sequence is CATSERRDQETQYF. CDR3 DNA: TGTGCCACCAGTGAAAGAAGAGACCAAGAGACCCAGTACTTC.

This clonotype showed up many times. The gene calls are TRBV4-1 and TRBJ2-1; 13 nucleotides align to TRBD2. The V segment lost 5 bases and the J segment 13 bases; nucleotides outside the gene matches: 11. CDR1 and CDR2 from the germline V gene are MGHRA and YSYEKL. The CDR3 has 15 residues. The DNA for the CDR3 is TGCGCCAGCAGCGAAGGACTAGCGGGGGCCCGAGGTCAGTTCTTC. Its protein product is CASSEGLAGARGQFF.

This clonotype occurred many times. CDR3 loop: CASSLDRGAGELFF. The CDR3 DNA is TGCGCCAGCAGCCTGGACAGGGGGGCCGGGGAGCTGTTTTTT. V gene TRBV4-3 combines with J gene TRBJ2-2, with 10 bases identical to TRBD1. The CDR3 consists of 14 residues. V was clipped by 4 bases and J by 6 bases; unmatched bases: 2. Per the germline V gene, CDR1 is LGHNA and CDR2 is YSLEER.

This clonotype showed up many times. The gene calls are TRBV7-3 and TRBJ2-1; 12 bases align to TRBD2. The germline V gene encodes CDR1 SGHTA and CDR2 FQGTGA. J gave up 9 bases and V 5 bases, and 11 bases lay outside the gene matches. The CDR3 has 16 residues. This CDR3 is CASSRGLAGFEGEQFF. In DNA, the CDR3 is TGTGCCAGCAGCCGAGGACTAGCGGGGTTTGAAGGTGAGCAGTTCTTC. The variable domain in full, completed from reference TRBV7-3 and TRBJ2-1, reads GAGVSQTPSNKVTEKGKYVELRCDPISGHTALYWYRQSLGQGPEFLIYFQGTGAADDSGLPNDRFFAVRPEGSVSTLKIQRTERGDSAVYLCASSRGLAGFEGEQFFGPGTRLTVL.

This clonotype has ten or more counts. The V gene is TRBV18, the J gene TRBJ2-1; perhaps D is TRBD1 or TRBD2 (5 bases each). The CDR3 has 13 amino acids. CDR1 and CDR2 from the germline V gene are KGHSH and LQKENI. Trimming cost V 5 bases and J 4 bases, with 9 bases left between them. The CDR3 DNA follows: TGTGCCAGCTCAGGGACGGTTTACAATGAGCAGTTCTTC. Protein: CASSGTVYNEQFF.

This clonotype was seen repeatedly, ten times or more. The V gene is TRBV4-1, the J gene TRBJ1-1; maybe TRBD1 (5 bases). Germline V gives CDR1 MGHRA, CDR2 YSYEKL. The CDR3 totals 16 residues. The germline V and J ends were trimmed by 3 bases and 1 base, with 15 bases remaining between them. This CDR3 is CASSQGRGLQNTEAFF. The CDR3 nucleotides are TGCGCCAGCAGCCAGGGTCGGGGACTCCAGAACACTGAAGCTTTCTTT.

This clonotype has ten or more counts. V and J are TRBV29-1 and TRBJ1-5, with a possible D match to TRBD1 (5 bases). The germline V and J ends were trimmed by 4 bases and 9 bases, with 19 bases remaining between them. Per germline, CDR1 SQVTM and CDR2 ANQGSEA. This CDR3 is built from 14 residues. The CDR3 region has the DNA TGCAGCGTTGTCACAGGAGACAACCAAGGGCCCCAGCATTTT. It encodes CSVVTGDNQGPQHF.

This clonotype has ten or more counts. This chain connects TRBV10-2 to TRBJ1-1; D might be TRBD1 (5 bases). V was trimmed by 6 bases and J by 1 base, leaving 6 bases between them. The CDR3 sequence is 12 residues long. Germline lookup yields CDR1 WSHSY and CDR2 SAAADI. The CDR3 sequence is CASRTENTEAFF. The CDR3 DNA is TGCGCCAGCAGGACAGAGAACACTGAAGCTTTCTTT.